Sequencing of this T cell receptor (beta chain) was carried out in a study of T cell responses to AZD1222 COVID-19 vaccine. Points from the study as a whole: Mapped onto spike, vaccine-associated CD4 TCRs spanned it and were dominant at 160-218 and 743-854. Donor demographics were predominantly white British with a female majority; clonal diversity may be underestimated. Unmutated regions of variants are reportedly targeted by nearly half of spike-specific TCRs.

Whether given at about 4 or about 12 weeks, second doses were pooled. Clones were sequenced by immunoSEQ multiplex PCR, and TCRdb holds only the in-frame ones, with some missing. The sample lists just under 75,000 clones; about 78% were seen once. For this clone: The target antigen is unknown.

Trimming removed 0 bases at V and 11 bases at J, with 4 bases between. There are 11 residues in the CDR3. CDR1 and CDR2 (germline): MGHRA, YSYEKL. The sequence derives from an adult who received the AZD1222 COVID-19 vaccine. This sequence joins TRBV4-1 and TRBJ1-4, with no clear D. Source: peripheral blood, taken 28 days after the second AZD1222 dose. CDR3 nucleotides: TGCGCCAGCAGCCAAGAGGACAAACTGTTTTTT. Protein product: CASSQEDKLFF.